The T cell receptor (beta chain) described here comes from a study of blood T cell repertoires in COVID-19 (dated by TCRdb to 2019 to 2021). Study-wide context: The collaborator samples originated in the United States, Italy and Spain and spanned the acute and convalescent phases of COVID-19. The material from the prospective study consisted of cDNA or gDNA derived from T cells, B-cell-depleted T cells, or PBMCs. Subjects who had been exposed to COVID-19, were actively infected with it, or had recovered from it provided the deeply sampled blood TCRbeta repertoires that made up the dataset. The repertoires were released in a freely available public database meant as a resource for research on the immune response to SARS-CoV-2. Samples came from the ongoing ImmuneRACE study (first 160 participants) plus 1,254 subjects from 6 global collaborators. The sample metadata nearly always contained a de-identified subject ID, COVID-19 status, age in years and sex. Where available, HLA class I and class II types were taken from metadata supplied by the sample provider and were not determined by assay-based typing. Overall results and qualifications from the work: The amount of clinical and demographic metadata varied by source and participant and was provided uncurated.

One collaborating source in Seattle enrolled patients during active infection and followed them longitudinally through the course of disease. Each collaborating institution followed its own protocols to collect whole blood in K2EDTA tubes. For TCRbeta analysis, collaborator samples were shipped as frozen whole blood, as isolated PBMCs, or as DNA extracted from either sample type. About this clone: The antigen it recognizes is unknown. No per-base quality is available; no much larger clone lies one base away.

TCRbeta CDR3 regions were amplified from genomic DNA using the immunoSEQ Assay, a bias-controlled multiplex PCR. Per the original workflow: Within the assay, amplification of reference gene primers was used to estimate how many nucleated cells each sample contained. Sequence reads were collapsed and filtered to measure the absolute abundance of every unique TCRbeta CDR3 rearrangement. For each sample, productive Simpson clonality was calculated by taking the square root of Simpson's diversity index across productive rearrangements. The table comes from immuneACCESS by way of TCRdb, which keeps in-frame sequences with V and J called. Part of the clones is missing from these tables; in studies checked, under half for an unresolved V gene and the rest for unknown reasons. That table furnishes V, J and clone size, whereas the DNA furnished D and trimming. This sample holds roughly 320,000 clones; 85% to 90% were observed only once. Of the sample, over 1.5% is held by the ten largest clones.

The receptor was derived from a woman aged 30 to 39 with COVID-19, enrolled during active disease. The specimen sequenced was peripheral blood.

The DNA sequence is as follows: TGTGCCAGCAGCCAAGGCCAGGGCCTGGATCAGCCCCAGCATTTT. The encoded protein is CASSQGQGLDQPQHF. The sequence joins TRBV3-1 (or the pseudogene TRBV3-2) to TRBJ1-5; the D region possibly corresponds to TRBD1 (5 bases align). Based on the germline V gene (reference sequence), the CDR1 and CDR2 sequences are LGHDT and YNNKEL. CDR3 length: 15 amino acids, cysteine to phenylalanine. Only the CDR3 part of the read is kept: 45 bases, read in frame from the first base. V loses 1 base, J loses 5 bases, and the germline ends lie 12 bases apart.